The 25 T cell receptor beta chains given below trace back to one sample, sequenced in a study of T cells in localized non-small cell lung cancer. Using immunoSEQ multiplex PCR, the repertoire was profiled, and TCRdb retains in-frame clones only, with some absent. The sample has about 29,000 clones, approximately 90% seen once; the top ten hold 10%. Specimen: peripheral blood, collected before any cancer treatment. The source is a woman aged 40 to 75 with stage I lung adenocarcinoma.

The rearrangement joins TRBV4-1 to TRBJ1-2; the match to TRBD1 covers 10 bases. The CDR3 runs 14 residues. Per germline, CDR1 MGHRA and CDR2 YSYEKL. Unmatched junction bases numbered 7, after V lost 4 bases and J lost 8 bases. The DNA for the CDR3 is TGCGCCAGCAGCCCTCGGGACAGGGGTGAAGGCTACACCTTC. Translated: CASSPRDRGEGYTF.

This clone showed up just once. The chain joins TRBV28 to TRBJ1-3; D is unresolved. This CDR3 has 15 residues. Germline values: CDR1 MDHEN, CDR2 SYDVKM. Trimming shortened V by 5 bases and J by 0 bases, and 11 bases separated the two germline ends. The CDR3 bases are TGTGCCAGCAGTAACCTTGGGGTCTCTGGAAACACCATATATTTT. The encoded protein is CASSNLGVSGNTIYF.

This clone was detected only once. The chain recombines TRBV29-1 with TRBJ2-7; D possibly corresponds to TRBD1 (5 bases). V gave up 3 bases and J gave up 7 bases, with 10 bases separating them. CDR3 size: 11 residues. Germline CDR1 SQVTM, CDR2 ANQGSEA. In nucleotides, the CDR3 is TGCAGCGTTGAGGACATCGGGGAGCAGTACTTC. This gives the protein CSVEDIGEQYF.

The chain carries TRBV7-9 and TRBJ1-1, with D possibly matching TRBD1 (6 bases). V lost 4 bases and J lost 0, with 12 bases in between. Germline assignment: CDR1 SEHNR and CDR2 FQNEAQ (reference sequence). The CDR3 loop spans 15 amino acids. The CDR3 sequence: CASSSGQTMNTEAFF. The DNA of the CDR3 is TGTGCCAGCAGCTCCGGACAGACCATGAACACTGAAGCTTTCTTT.

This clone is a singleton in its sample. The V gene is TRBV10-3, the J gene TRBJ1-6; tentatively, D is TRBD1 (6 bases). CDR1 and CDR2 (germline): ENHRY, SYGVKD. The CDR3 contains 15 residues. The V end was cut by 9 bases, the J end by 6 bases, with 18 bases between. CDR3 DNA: TGTGCCATATCAGGGGAGGGTGGCTTTAATTCACCCCTCCACTTT. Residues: CAISGEGGFNSPLHF.

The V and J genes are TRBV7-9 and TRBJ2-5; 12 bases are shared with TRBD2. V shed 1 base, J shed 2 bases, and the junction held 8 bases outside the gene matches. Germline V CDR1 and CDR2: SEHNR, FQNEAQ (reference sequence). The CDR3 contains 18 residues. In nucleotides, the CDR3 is TGTGCCAGCAGCTTAGGACTAGCGGGAGTGGGGGGGCAAGAGACCCAGTACTTC. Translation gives CASSLGLAGVGGQETQYF.

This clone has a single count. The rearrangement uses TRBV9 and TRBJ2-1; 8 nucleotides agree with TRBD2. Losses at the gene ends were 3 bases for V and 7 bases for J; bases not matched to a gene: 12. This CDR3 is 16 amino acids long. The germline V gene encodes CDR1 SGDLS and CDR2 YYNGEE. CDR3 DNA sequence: TGTGCCAGCAGCGCGCAAGGTTCGGGACTAGTAAATGAGCAGTTCTTC. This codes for CASSAQGSGLVNEQFF.

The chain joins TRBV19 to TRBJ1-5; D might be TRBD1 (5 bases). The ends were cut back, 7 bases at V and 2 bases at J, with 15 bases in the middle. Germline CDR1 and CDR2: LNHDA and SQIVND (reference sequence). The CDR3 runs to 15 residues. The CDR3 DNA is TGTGCCAGTACCTTTGGGGGATTCGGCAATCAGCCCCAGCATTTT. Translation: CASTFGGFGNQPQHF.

CDR3 nucleotide sequence: TGTGCCAGCAGCCGTGACAGGTTTACAGATTCACCCCTCCACTTT. Protein sequence: CASSRDRFTDSPLHF. The chain uses TRBV7-2 and TRBJ1-6, with D perhaps TRBD1 (6 bases). Germline-derived CDR1 and CDR2 are SGHTA and FQGNSA. This CDR3 spans 15 amino acids. V lost 5 bases to trimming and J lost 8 bases, with 16 bases between them.

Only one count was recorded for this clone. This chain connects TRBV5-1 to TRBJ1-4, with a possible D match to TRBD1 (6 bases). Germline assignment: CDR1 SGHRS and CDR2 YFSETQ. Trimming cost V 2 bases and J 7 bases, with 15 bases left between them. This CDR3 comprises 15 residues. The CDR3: CASSFGRAGAEKLFF. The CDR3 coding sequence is TGCGCCAGCAGCTTCGGGCGGGCAGGGGCTGAAAAACTGTTTTTT.

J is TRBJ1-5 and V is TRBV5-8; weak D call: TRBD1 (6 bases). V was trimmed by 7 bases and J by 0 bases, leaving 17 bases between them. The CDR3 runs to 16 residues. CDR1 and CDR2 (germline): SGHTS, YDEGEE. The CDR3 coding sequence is TGTGCCAGCGGCAGGGGCTCTCACCATAGCAATCAGCCCCAGCATTTT. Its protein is CASGRGSHHSNQPQHF.

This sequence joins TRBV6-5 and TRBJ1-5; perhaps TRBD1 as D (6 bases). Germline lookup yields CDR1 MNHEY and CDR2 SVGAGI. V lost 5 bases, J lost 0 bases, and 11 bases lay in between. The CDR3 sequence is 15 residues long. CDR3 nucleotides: TGTGCCAGCAGTCTACAGGGCTATAGCAATCAGCCCCAGCATTTT. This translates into CASSLQGYSNQPQHF.

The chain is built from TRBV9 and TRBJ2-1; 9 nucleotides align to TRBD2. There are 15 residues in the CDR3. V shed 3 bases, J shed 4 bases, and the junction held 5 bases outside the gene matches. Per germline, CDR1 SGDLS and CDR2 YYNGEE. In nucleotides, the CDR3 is TGTGCCAGCAGCGACCTAGCGGGAACATACAATGAGCAGTTCTTC. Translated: CASSDLAGTYNEQFF. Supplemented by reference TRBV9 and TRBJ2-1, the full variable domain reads DSGVTQTPKHLITATGQRVTLRCSPRSGDLSVYWYQQSLDQGLQFLIQYYNGEERAKGNILERFSAQQFPDLHSELNLSSLELGDSALYFCASSDLAGTYNEQFFGPGTRLTVL.

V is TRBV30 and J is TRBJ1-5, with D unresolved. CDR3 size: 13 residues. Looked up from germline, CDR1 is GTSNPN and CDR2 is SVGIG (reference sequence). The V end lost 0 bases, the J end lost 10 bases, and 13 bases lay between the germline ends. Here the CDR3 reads CAWSVHPSFPQHF. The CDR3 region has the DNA TGTGCCTGGAGTGTACATCCCAGCTTCCCCCAGCATTTT.

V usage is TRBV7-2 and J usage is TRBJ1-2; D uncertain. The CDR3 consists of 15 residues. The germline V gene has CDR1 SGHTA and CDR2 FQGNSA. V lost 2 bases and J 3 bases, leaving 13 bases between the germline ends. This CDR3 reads CASSLRIRYYYGYTF. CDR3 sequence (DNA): TGTGCCAGCAGCTTAAGGATTAGGTACTACTATGGCTACACCTTC.

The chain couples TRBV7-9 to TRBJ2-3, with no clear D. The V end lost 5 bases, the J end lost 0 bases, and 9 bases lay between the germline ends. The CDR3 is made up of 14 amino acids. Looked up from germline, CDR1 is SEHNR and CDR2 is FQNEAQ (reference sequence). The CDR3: CASSPGASTDTQYF. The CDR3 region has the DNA TGTGCCAGCAGCCCCGGCGCTAGCACAGATACGCAGTATTTT.

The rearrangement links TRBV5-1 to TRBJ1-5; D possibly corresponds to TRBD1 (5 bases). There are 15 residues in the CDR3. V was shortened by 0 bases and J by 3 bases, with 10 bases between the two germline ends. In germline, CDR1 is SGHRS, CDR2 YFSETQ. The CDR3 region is CASSLGQGFNQPQHF. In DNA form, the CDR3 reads TGCGCCAGCAGCTTGGGGCAGGGTTTCAATCAGCCCCAGCATTTT.

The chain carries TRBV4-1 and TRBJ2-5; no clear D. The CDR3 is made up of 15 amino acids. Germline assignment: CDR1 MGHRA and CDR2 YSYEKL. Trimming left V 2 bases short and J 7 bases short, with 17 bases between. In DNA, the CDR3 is TGCGCCAGCAGCCAATCGACGACCCAGGTGAGGACCCAGTACTTC. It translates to CASSQSTTQVRTQYF.

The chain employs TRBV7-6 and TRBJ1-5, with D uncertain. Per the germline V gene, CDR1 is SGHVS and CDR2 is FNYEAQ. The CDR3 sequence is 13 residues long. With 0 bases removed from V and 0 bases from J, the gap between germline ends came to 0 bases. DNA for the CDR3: TGTGCCAGCAGCTTAGCTAGCAATCAGCCCCAGCATTTT. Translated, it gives CASSLASNQPQHF. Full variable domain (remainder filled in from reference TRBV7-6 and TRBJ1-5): GAGVSQSPRYKVTKRGQDVALRCDPISGHVSLYWYRQALGQGPEFLTYFNYEAQQDKSGLPNDRFSAERPEGSISTLTIQRTEQRDSAMYRCASSLASNQPQHFGDGTRLSIL.

The CDR3 coding sequence is TGTGCCAGCAGCCTCCGGACAGCTCAGTTAGCCAAAAACATTCAGTACTTC. It translates to CASSLRTAQLAKNIQYF. The rearrangement joins TRBV21-1 to TRBJ2-4; no DNA check was done on the table's D call, TRBD1. TRBV21-1 is a recognized pseudogene. The CDR3 has 17 residues.

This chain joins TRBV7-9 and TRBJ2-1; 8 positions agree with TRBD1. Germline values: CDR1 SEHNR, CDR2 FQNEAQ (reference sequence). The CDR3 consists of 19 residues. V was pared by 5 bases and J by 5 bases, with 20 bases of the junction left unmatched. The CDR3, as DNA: TGTGCCAGCAGCCCACTGCCGGGACAGGAGGATTACAGGAACAATGAGCAGTTCTTC. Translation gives CASSPLPGQEDYRNNEQFF.

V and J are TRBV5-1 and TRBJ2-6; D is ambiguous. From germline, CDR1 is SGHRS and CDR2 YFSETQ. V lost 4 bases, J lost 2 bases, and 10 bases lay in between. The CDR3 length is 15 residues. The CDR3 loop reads CASSPFSTGANVLTF. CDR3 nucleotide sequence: TGCGCCAGCAGCCCATTTAGCACTGGGGCCAACGTCCTGACTTTC.

Written as DNA, the CDR3 is TGTGCCAGCAGCCACGGGACTAGCGGAACTGAGCAGTTCTTC. Protein product: CASSHGTSGTEQFF. V and J are TRBV4-2 and TRBJ2-1, with 11 bases fitting TRBD2. This CDR3 is 14 amino acids long. In germline, CDR1 is LGHNA, CDR2 YNFKEQ. V was pared by 3 bases and J by 9 bases, with 4 bases of the junction left unmatched.

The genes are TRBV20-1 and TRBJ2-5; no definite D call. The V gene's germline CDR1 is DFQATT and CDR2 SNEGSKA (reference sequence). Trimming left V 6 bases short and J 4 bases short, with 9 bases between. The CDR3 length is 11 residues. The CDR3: CSAPDRETQYF. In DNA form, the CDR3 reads TGCAGTGCCCCGGACCGAGAGACCCAGTACTTC.

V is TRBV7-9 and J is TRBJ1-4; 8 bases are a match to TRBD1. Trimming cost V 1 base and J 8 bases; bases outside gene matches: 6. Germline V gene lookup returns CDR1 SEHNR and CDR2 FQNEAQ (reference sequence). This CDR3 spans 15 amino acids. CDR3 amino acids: CASSLDHRGNEKLFF. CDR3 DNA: TGTGCCAGCAGCTTAGACCACAGGGGGAACGAAAAACTGTTTTTT.